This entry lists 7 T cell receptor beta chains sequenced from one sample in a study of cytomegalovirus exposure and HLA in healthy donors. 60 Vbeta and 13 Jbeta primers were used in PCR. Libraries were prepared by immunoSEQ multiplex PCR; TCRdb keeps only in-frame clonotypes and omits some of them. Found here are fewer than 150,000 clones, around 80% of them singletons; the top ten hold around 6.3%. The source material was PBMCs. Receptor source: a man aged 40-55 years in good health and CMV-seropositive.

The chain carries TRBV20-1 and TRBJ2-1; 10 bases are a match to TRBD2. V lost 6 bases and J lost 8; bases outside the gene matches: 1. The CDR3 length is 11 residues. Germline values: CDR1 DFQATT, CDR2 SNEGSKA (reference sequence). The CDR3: CSALAGDEQFF. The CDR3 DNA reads TGCAGTGCCCTAGCGGGAGATGAGCAGTTCTTC.

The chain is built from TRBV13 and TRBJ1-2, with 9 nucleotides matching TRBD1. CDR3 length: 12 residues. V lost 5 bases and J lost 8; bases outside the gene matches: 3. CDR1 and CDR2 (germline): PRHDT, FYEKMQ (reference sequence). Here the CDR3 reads CASSRTGEGYTF. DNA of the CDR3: TGTGCCAGCAGCCGGACAGGGGAAGGCTACACCTTC.

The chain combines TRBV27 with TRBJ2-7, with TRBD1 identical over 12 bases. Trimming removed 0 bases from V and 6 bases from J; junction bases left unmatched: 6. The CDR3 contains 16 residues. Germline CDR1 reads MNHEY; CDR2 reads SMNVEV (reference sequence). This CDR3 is CASSLSAGTGGVEQYF. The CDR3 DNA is TGTGCCAGCAGTTTATCGGCGGGGACAGGGGGCGTCGAGCAGTACTTC.

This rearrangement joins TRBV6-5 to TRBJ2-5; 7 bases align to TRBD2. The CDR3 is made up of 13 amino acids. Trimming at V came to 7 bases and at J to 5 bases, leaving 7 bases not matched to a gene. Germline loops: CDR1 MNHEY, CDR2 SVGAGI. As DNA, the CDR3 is TGTGCCAGCACCGCCGGGGGGATGGAGACCCAGTACTTC. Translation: CASTAGGMETQYF.

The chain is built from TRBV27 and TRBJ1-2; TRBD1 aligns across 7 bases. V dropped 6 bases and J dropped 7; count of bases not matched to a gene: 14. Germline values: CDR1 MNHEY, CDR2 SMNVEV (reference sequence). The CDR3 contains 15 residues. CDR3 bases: TGTGCCAGCAGCTCGGTAGGGGGCGCAACATCTGGCTACACCTTC. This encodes CASSSVGGATSGYTF.

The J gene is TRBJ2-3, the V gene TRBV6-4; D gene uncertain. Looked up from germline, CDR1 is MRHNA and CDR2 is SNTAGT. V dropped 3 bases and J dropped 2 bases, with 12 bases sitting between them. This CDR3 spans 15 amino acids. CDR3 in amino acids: CASSEFLTDTDTQYF. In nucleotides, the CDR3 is TGTGCCAGCAGTGAATTTTTAACAGACACAGATACGCAGTATTTT.

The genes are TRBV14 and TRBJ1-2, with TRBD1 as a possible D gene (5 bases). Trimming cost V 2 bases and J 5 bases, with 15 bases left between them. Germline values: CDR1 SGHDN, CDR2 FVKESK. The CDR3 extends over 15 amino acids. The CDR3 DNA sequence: TGTGCCAGCAGCCAATTTAGGGGTTTAATGTATGGCTACACCTTC. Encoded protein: CASSQFRGLMYGYTF.